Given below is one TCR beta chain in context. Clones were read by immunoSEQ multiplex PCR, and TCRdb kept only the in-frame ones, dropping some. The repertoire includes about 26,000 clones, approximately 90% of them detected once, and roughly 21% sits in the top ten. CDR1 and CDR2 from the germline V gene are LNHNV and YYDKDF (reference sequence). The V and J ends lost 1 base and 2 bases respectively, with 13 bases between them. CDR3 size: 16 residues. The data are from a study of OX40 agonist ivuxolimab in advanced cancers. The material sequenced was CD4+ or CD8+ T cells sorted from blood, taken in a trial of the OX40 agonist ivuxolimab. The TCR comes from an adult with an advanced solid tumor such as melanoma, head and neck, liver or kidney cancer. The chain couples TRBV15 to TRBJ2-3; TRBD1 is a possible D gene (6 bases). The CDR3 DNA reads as TGTGCCACCAGCAGAGCTGCAGGGGATTACACAGATACGCAGTATTTT. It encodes CATSRAAGDYTDTQYF.